This TCR beta chain comes out of a study of tumor and adjacent non-tumor tissue in lung cancer. This sample's RNA came from whole unsorted tissue. The CDR3 has 15 residues. The V gene's germline CDR1 is SGHNT and CDR2 YYREEE (reference sequence). About this clonotype itself: Relative to the germline gene, one junction end is altered; a read error may explain this.

The library came from three nested PCR rounds adapted from ARM-PCR protocols. TCRdb called the multiplex PCR reads again in MiXCR, with one record for every CDR3 protein. Of 200,000 to 250,000 distinct CDR3 sequences in the sample, roughly 70% were seen once. The rearrangement joins TRBV5-4 to TRBJ2-2; weak D call: TRBD2 (6 bases). The sequenced sample consisted of lung tumor tissue. This TCR was recovered from a man in his fifties or sixties with non-small cell lung cancer. DNA for the CDR3: TGTGCCAGCAGGCAGGACTACCGTGGGACCGGGGAGCTGGATTTT. Amino acid sequence: CASRQDYRGTGELDF.